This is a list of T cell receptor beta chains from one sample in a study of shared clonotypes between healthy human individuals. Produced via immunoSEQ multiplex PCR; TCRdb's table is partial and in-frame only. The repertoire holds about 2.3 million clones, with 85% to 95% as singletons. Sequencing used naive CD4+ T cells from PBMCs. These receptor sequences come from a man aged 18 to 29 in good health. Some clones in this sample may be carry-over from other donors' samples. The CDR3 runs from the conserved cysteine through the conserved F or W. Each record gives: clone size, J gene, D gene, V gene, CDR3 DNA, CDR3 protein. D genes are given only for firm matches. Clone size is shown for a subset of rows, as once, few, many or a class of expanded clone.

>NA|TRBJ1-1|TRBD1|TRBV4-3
TGCGCCAGCAGCCAAGGGACAGGTATGAACACTGAAGCTTTCTTT
CASSQGTGMNTEAFF
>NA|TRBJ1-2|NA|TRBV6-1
TGTGCCAGCAGTGAAGCGGTCGGCAGTGGTGGAGGCTACACCTTC
CASSEAVGSGGGYTF
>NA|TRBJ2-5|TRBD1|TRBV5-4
TGTGCCAGCAGCTCTACCTTGACAGGGGGCGAGCGGTACTTC
CASSSTLTGGERYF
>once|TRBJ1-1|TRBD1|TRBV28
TGTGCCAGCGGGACAGGCGGAAAGGGCACTGAAGCTTTCTTT
CASGTGGKGTEAFF
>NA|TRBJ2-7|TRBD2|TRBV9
TGTGCCAGCAGCGTAGAGGGCGGGAGAGCGCAGTACTTC
CASSVEGGRAQYF
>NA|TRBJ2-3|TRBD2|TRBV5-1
TGCGCCAGCAGCTTGGTAGGCGGGAGGGCCTCAGATACGCAGTATTTT
CASSLVGGRASDTQYF
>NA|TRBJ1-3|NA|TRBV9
TGTGCCAGCAGCGATCGTACTTGGGGGGAATCTGGAAACACCATATATTTT
CASSDRTWGESGNTIYF
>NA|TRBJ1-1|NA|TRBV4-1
TGCGCCAGCAGCCGGGTTATGAACACTGAAGCTTTCTTT
CASSRVMNTEAFF
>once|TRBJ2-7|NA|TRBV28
TGTGCCAGCATCCGGGGTGGGGTCTCCTACGAGCAGTACTTC
CASIRGGVSYEQYF
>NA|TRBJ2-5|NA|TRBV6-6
TGTGCCAGCAGCGAAGAAGAGACCCAGTACTTC
CASSEEETQYF
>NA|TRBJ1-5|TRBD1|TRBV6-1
TGTGCCAGCCTCGGGACAGGGAATCAGCCCCAGCATTTT
CASLGTGNQPQHF
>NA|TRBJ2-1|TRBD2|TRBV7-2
TGTGCCAGCAGCTTAGGGACTAGCGGCAAAGAGCAGTTCTTC
CASSLGTSGKEQFF
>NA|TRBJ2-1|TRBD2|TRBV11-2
TGTGCCAGCAGCGTGTTTAGTTTGCGGGAGACCTACAATGAGCAGTTCTTC
CASSVFSLRETYNEQFF
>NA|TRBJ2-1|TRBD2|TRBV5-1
TGCGCCAGCAGCTTGGGTCTAGCGGAGAATGAGCAGTTCTTC
CASSLGLAENEQFF
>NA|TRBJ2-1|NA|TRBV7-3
TGTGCCAGCAGCTTAAAGAAGGACACGACCTACAATGAGCAGTTCTTC
CASSLKKDTTYNEQFF
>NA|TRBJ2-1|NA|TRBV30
TGTGCCTGGAGTGTAAGTGTTGAGCAGTTCTTC
CAWSVSVEQFF
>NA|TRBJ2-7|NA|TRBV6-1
TGTGCCAGCAGTGAAGTAGGAGCAGGGGCGCTCTACGAGCAGTACTTC
CASSEVGAGALYEQYF
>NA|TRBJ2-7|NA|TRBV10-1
TGCGCCAGCCCGGGGGGCCATAGCGTTCCTACCTACGAGCAGTACTTC
CASPGGHSVPTYEQYF
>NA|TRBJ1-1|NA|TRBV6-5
TGTGCCAGCAGTAGTAGTACAGGGCCCGAAGCTTTCTTT
CASSSSTGPEAFF
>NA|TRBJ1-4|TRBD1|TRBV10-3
TGTGCCATCAGCGGGACAGCTAATGAAAAACTGTTTTTT
CAISGTANEKLFF
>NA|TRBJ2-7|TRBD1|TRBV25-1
TGTGCCAGCAGTGAATATCGTGGACAGGAGTCCTACGAGCAGTACTTC
CASSEYRGQESYEQYF
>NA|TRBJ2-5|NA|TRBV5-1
TGCGCCAGCAGCTTGGGACGGGGATTCCAAGAGACCCAGTACTTC
CASSLGRGFQETQYF
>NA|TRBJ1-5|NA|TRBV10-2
TGCGCCAGCAGTCGAGGGCGTAGGGGCAATCAGCCCCAGCATTTT
CASSRGRRGNQPQHF
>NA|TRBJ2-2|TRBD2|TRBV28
TGTGCCAGCAGTAGCCAGCGGGAGGCCGGGGAGCTGTTTTTT
CASSSQREAGELFF
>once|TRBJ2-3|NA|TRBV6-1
TGTGCCAGCAGTGCCCCCCCTAGCACAGATACGCAGTATTTT
CASSAPPSTDTQYF
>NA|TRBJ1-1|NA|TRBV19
TGTGCCAGTAGTACGCCCTTCCCGAACACTGAAGCTTTCTTT
CASSTPFPNTEAFF
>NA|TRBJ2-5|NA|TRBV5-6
TGTGCCAGCAGCTTGGCCCCCAGGGTCGGAGAGACCCAGTACTTC
CASSLAPRVGETQYF
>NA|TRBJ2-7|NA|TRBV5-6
TGTGCCAGCAGCTTCGGGCTGAACGACGAGCAGTACTTC
CASSFGLNDEQYF
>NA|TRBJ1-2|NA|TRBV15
TGTGCCACCAGCAGAGATGGGAGCTACGTAAACTATGGCTACACCTTC
CATSRDGSYVNYGYTF
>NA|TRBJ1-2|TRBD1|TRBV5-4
TGTGCCAGCAGCTTGGCGGGACAGGCGCTCTATGGCTACACCTTC
CASSLAGQALYGYTF
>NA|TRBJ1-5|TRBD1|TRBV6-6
TGTGCCAGCAGTTACTCGAAACCAGGGGGCGGTCAGCCCCAGCATTTT
CASSYSKPGGGQPQHF